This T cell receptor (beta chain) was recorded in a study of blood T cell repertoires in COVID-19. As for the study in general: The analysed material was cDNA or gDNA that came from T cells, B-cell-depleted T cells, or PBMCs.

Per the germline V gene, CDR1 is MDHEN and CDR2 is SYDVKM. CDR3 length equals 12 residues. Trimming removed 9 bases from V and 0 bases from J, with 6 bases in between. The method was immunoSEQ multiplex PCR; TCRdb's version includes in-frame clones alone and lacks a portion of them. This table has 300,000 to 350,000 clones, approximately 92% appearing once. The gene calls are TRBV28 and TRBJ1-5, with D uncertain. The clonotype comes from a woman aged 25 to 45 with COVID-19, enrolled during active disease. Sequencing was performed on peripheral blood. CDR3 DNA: TGTGCCAGTGCCTATAGCAATCAGCCCCAGCATTTT. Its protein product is CASAYSNQPQHF.